The rows below give T cell receptor beta chains drawn from one sample of a study of cytomegalovirus exposure and HLA in healthy donors. Clones were sequenced by immunoSEQ multiplex PCR, and TCRdb holds only the in-frame ones, with some missing. The repertoire holds about 140,000 clones, with over 75% as singletons. The sample was PBMCs. These receptors all come from a woman in her twenties or thirties in good health and CMV-seronegative. Each CDR3 is given with its conserved first and last residue. Each record gives: V gene, D gene, J gene, clone size, CDR3 protein, CDR3 DNA. A D gene is named only where the DNA matches it firmly. Where a row states a size, it is once, few, many or the class of an expanded clone; other rows omit it.

TRBV18	-	TRBJ1-2	few	CASSPGGYGYTF	TGTGCCAGCTCACCAGGGGGGTATGGCTACACCTTC
TRBV5-8	TRBD2	TRBJ2-5	-	CASSLELAGGKTQYF	TGTGCCAGCAGCTTGGAGCTAGCGGGGGGAAAGACCCAGTACTTC
TRBV5-4	-	TRBJ2-1	few	CASSPPGHNNEQFF	TGTGCCAGCAGCCCCCCGGGACATAACAATGAGCAGTTCTTC
TRBV6-5	-	TRBJ1-2	-	CASSYGQSYGYTF	TGTGCCAGCAGTTATGGGCAGTCCTATGGCTACACCTTC
TRBV7-8	TRBD1	TRBJ1-6	-	CASSETGNSPLHF	TGTGCCAGCAGCGAGACAGGGAATTCACCCCTCCACTTT
TRBV7-9	TRBD1	TRBJ2-7	-	CASNPGQGAYEQYF	TGTGCCAGCAATCCGGGACAGGGGGCCTACGAGCAGTACTTC
TRBV5-6	TRBD1	TRBJ1-4	-	CASSYRQGNRFNEKLFF	TGTGCCAGCAGCTACCGACAGGGTAACCGTTTCAATGAAAAACTGTTTTTT
TRBV6-1	TRBD1	TRBJ2-4	-	CASSDFRGPNIQYF	TGTGCCAGCAGTGATTTCAGGGGGCCAAACATTCAGTACTTC
TRBV9	TRBD1	TRBJ2-5	-	CASSAFGQVQETQYF	TGTGCCAGCAGCGCTTTTGGACAGGTACAAGAGACCCAGTACTTC
TRBV11-1	-	TRBJ1-3	-	CASSFGGDTIYF	TGTGCCAGCAGCTTTGGAGGGGACACCATATATTTT
TRBV19	-	TRBJ1-2	few	CASNGQSSNSGGYTF	TGTGCCAGTAATGGACAGTCTTCAAATTCTGGAGGCTACACCTTC
TRBV7-2	-	TRBJ2-1	few	CASSLAQGTNEQFF	TGTGCCAGCAGCTTAGCGCAGGGAACCAATGAGCAGTTCTTC
TRBV27	-	TRBJ1-5	few	CASRPAGRNNQPQHF	TGTGCCAGCAGGCCAGCGGGCAGAAACAATCAGCCCCAGCATTTT
TRBV7-9	TRBD1	TRBJ1-6	-	CASSFRQGAGNSPLHF	TGTGCCAGCAGCTTTCGACAGGGGGCAGGGAATTCACCCCTCCACTTT
TRBV30	TRBD1	TRBJ2-7	-	CAWSVRGTGLYEQYF	TGTGCCTGGAGTGTACGGGGGACAGGGCTCTACGAGCAGTACTTC
TRBV6-5	-	TRBJ1-5	-	CASSKDSMIQHF	TGTGCCAGCTCGAAAGACAGTATGATCCAGCATTTT
TRBV29-1	-	TRBJ1-1	once	CSGQVTNTEAFF	TGCAGCGGACAGGTAACGAACACTGAAGCTTTCTTT
TRBV14	-	TRBJ1-6	-	CASSPDRYNSPLHF	TGTGCCAGCAGCCCAGACAGGTATAATTCACCCCTCCACTTT
TRBV5-6	-	TRBJ2-7	-	CASSFTRVSIYEQYF	TGTGCCAGCAGCTTCACCAGGGTGTCAATCTACGAGCAGTACTTC
TRBV2	-	TRBJ2-2	-	CASSGVSPNTGELFF	TGTGCCAGCAGTGGGGTTAGCCCGAACACCGGGGAGCTGTTTTTT
TRBV9	TRBD1	TRBJ2-2	-	CASSVGDGDREYTGELFF	TGTGCCAGCAGCGTAGGGGATGGGGACAGGGAGTACACCGGGGAGCTGTTTTTT
TRBV30	-	TRBJ1-4	-	CAWRGGAHRNEKLFF	TGTGCCTGGAGGGGGGGGGCGCATCGGAATGAAAAACTGTTTTTT
TRBV4-2	TRBD1	TRBJ1-6	-	CASSTGEASSPLHF	TGTGCCAGCAGTACAGGGGAGGCTAGTTCACCCCTCCACTTT
TRBV6-6	-	TRBJ2-7	-	CASNPGSYEQYF	TGTGCCAGCAACCCAGGATCCTACGAGCAGTACTTC
TRBV5-6	-	TRBJ1-2	-	CASLSEGDGYTF	TGTGCCAGCCTTAGCGAGGGGGATGGCTACACCTTC
TRBV9	TRBD1	TRBJ1-4	-	CASSAQGVPEKLFF	TGTGCCAGCAGCGCACAGGGGGTCCCTGAAAAACTGTTTTTT
TRBV9	-	TRBJ2-2	-	CASSALWQNTGELFF	TGTGCCAGCAGCGCCCTCTGGCAGAACACCGGGGAGCTGTTTTTT
TRBV19	-	TRBJ1-2	-	CASSSGYRYGYTF	TGTGCCAGTAGTTCGGGGTATCGCTATGGCTACACCTTC
TRBV16	-	TRBJ2-7	once	CASSQFLQGKAYEQYF	TGTGCCAGCAGCCAATTTTTGCAGGGAAAGGCCTACGAGCAGTACTTC
TRBV7-9	-	TRBJ1-1	few	CASSRSIGLGTEAFF	TGTGCCAGCAGCCGAAGCATTGGACTTGGTACTGAAGCTTTCTTT
TRBV6-5	-	TRBJ1-3	-	CASSYSLRGEWNTIYF	TGTGCCAGCAGTTATTCCCTACGGGGGGAATGGAACACCATATATTTT
TRBV5-6	-	TRBJ2-5	-	CASSKSPGHQETQYF	TGTGCCAGCAGCAAGTCACCGGGACATCAAGAGACCCAGTACTTC
TRBV30	-	TRBJ1-6	-	CAWRYSGGPLHF	TGTGCCTGGAGGTACTCGGGGGGGCCCCTCCACTTT
TRBV5-1	TRBD1	TRBJ1-4	-	CASSSGQGLEKLFF	TGCGCCAGCAGCTCGGGACAGGGTTTAGAAAAACTGTTTTTT
TRBV10-2	TRBD2	TRBJ2-2	once	CASSESPLAGGGTGELFF	TGCGCCAGCAGTGAGTCGCCCCTAGCGGGGGGCGGCACCGGGGAGCTGTTTTTT
TRBV28	-	TRBJ2-3	-	CASSLGQPSTDTQYF	TGTGCCAGCAGTTTAGGGCAGCCTAGCACAGATACGCAGTATTTT
TRBV7-2	TRBD2	TRBJ2-5	-	CASSLALGGQETQYF	TGTGCCAGCAGCTTAGCGCTGGGGGGGCAAGAGACCCAGTACTTC
TRBV5-6	TRBD1	TRBJ1-3	-	CASSLAGTDATIYF	TGTGCCAGCAGCTTGGCCGGGACAGATGCCACCATATATTTT
TRBV29-1	TRBD1	TRBJ1-5	-	CSVTKGQPYEGQPQHF	TGCAGCGTTACCAAGGGACAGCCCTACGAGGGACAGCCCCAGCATTTT
TRBV28	-	TRBJ1-2	few	CASSLIDRSFYGYTF	TGTGCCAGCAGTTTAATCGACAGATCTTTCTATGGCTACACCTTC
TRBV6-5	TRBD1	TRBJ1-2	-	CASSFTQGARGYTF	TGTGCCAGCAGTTTCACCCAGGGGGCGCGGGGCTACACCTTC
TRBV11-2	-	TRBJ1-6	few	CASSLALAHSSYNSPLHF	TGTGCCAGCAGCTTAGCACTCGCGCATAGCTCCTATAATTCACCCCTCCACTTT
TRBV14	-	TRBJ1-6	-	CASSQGQDSPLHF	TGTGCCAGCAGCCAAGGACAGGATTCACCCCTCCACTTT